Below are 5 T cell receptor beta chains sequenced from a single sample in a study of OX40 agonist ivuxolimab in advanced cancers. Sequencing used immunoSEQ multiplex PCR; TCRdb keeps in-frame clones, though not all of them. The profile covers fewer than 80,000 clones, with 85% to 90% appearing a single time and 0.55% to 0.7% taken by the ten largest. The material was CD4+ or CD8+ T cells sorted from blood, obtained in a trial of the OX40 agonist ivuxolimab. The receptors come from an adult with an advanced solid tumor such as melanoma, head and neck, liver or kidney cancer.

The V call is TRBV7-9, the J call TRBJ1-4, with unresolved D. Germline V lookup: CDR1 SEHNR, CDR2 FQNEAQ (reference sequence). The CDR3 totals 13 residues. V shed 5 bases and J shed 10 bases, with 14 bases lying between them. CDR3 coding DNA: TGTGCCAGCAGCCCTACAGAGCGGGGAAAACTGTTTTTT. Translating gives CASSPTERGKLFF.

J is TRBJ1-5 and V is TRBV19; D unclear. Per the germline V gene, CDR1 is LNHDA and CDR2 is SQIVND (reference sequence). V was trimmed by 4 bases and J by 4 bases, leaving 8 bases between them. This CDR3 is 13 amino acids long. CDR3 amino acids: CASSTQVNQPQHF. The CDR3 region has the DNA TGTGCCAGTAGTACCCAGGTTAATCAGCCCCAGCATTTT. Looking up the rest from reference TRBV19 and TRBJ1-5 gives the full variable domain: DGGITQSPKYLFRKEGQNVTLSCEQNLNHDAMYWYRQDPGQGLRLIYYSQIVNDFQKGDIAEGYSVSREKKESFPLTVTSAQKNPTAFYLCASSTQVNQPQHFGDGTRLSIL.

The rearrangement joins TRBV5-1 to TRBJ2-5, with 8 bases identical to TRBD2. The trim removed 0 bases at V and 3 bases at J, leaving 4 bases unmatched. Per the germline V gene, CDR1 is SGHRS and CDR2 is YFSETQ. The CDR3 has 15 residues. CDR3 amino acids: CASSLVARGEETQYF. DNA for the CDR3: TGCGCCAGCAGCTTGGTGGCGCGGGGGGAAGAGACCCAGTACTTC.

V and J are TRBV2 and TRBJ2-1, with 12 nucleotides matching TRBD2. V lost 5 bases to trimming and J lost 4 bases; unmatched junction nucleotides: 3. The CDR3 runs 15 residues. The germline gives CDR1 SNHLY, CDR2 FYNNEI. CDR3 bases: TGTGCCAGCAGTCTGGGACTAGCGGGTTACAATGAGCAGTTCTTC. It encodes CASSLGLAGYNEQFF.

This clone was observed a handful of times. The chain has TRBV27 and TRBJ1-2, with D possibly being TRBD1 (5 bases). Trimming cost V 2 bases and J 8 bases, with 9 bases left between them. This CDR3 is built from 12 residues. Germline CDR1 MNHEY, CDR2 SMNVEV (reference sequence). DNA of the CDR3: TGTGCCAGCAGTTTAGGCGGGGGGGGCTACACCTTC. Residues: CASSLGGGGYTF.